The 14 T cell receptor beta chains listed next were all sequenced from one sample in a study of blood T cell repertoires in COVID-19. The assay was immunoSEQ multiplex PCR, and TCRdb's table has in-frame clones only and misses some. The data contain around 100,000 clones, roughly 84% of them seen just once; the ten biggest clones take up around 2.2%. Sequencing was carried out using peripheral blood. All receptors derive from a human donor in a cohort sampled during active COVID-19.

The chain uses TRBV18 and TRBJ1-1; weak D call: TRBD1 (5 bases). CDR3 size: 15 residues. V was shortened by 2 bases and J by 5 bases, with 15 bases between the two germline ends. Per germline, CDR1 KGHSH and CDR2 LQKENI. The CDR3 DNA follows: TGTGCCAGCTCACCAGGGAGGGGCGCACGGACTGAAGCTTTCTTT. It codes for CASSPGRGARTEAFF. Together with reference TRBV18 and TRBJ1-1, the CDR3 gives the full variable domain: NAGVMQNPRHLVRRRGQEARLRCSPMKGHSHVYWYRQLPEEGLKFMVYLQKENIIDESGMPKERFSAEFPKEGPSILRIQQVVRGDSAAYFCASSPGRGARTEAFFGQGTRLTVV.

This chain joins TRBV28 and TRBJ2-3, with TRBD2 matching over 8 bases. The CDR3 sequence is 14 residues long. Germline V gene lookup returns CDR1 MDHEN and CDR2 SYDVKM. J gave up 0 bases and V 8 bases, and 4 bases lay outside the gene matches. In DNA form, the CDR3 reads TGTGCCAGCCAGCCGGGGGGGAGCACAGATACGCAGTATTTT. The encoded protein is CASQPGGSTDTQYF.

As for this clone: One junction end does not reproduce the germline sequence, and a read error may be involved. This chain uses TRBV7-7 with TRBJ2-1; 10 bases line up with TRBD2. The CDR3 loop spans 14 amino acids. Germline values: CDR1 SSHAT, CDR2 FNYEAQ (reference sequence). CDR3 loop: CASSRTSGDNEQFF. The CDR3 DNA reads TGTGCTAGCAGCCGGACTAGCGGAGACAATGAGCAGTTCTTC.

The rearrangement links TRBV5-1 to TRBJ1-1, with no clear D. Trimming left V 2 bases short and J 2 bases short, with 7 bases between. Germline V gives CDR1 SGHRS, CDR2 YFSETQ. The CDR3 contains 13 residues. CDR3 loop: CASSFGRNTEAFF. The CDR3 DNA follows: TGCGCCAGCAGCTTTGGTAGAAACACTGAAGCTTTCTTT.

The chain employs TRBV1 and TRBJ2-1; the table calls TRBD2, which could not be checked here. TRBV1 is deemed a pseudogene. CDR3 length equals 16 residues. CDR3 in amino acids: CTSSREGGAFFNEQFF. The CDR3 DNA reads TGCACCAGCAGCCGGGAGGGGGGGGCGTTTTTCAATGAGCAGTTCTTC.

This sequence joins TRBV12-3 or TRBV12-4 and TRBJ1-2, with D possibly being TRBD1 (6 bases). There are 13 residues in the CDR3. V dropped 4 bases and J dropped 8 bases, with 14 bases sitting between them. CDR3 region: CASSSGTIAGYTF. The CDR3 DNA sequence: TGTGCCAGCAGTTCCGGGACAATAGCCGGCTACACCTTC.

V usage is TRBV6-5 and J usage is TRBJ1-4, with TRBD1 matching 8 bases. Trimming removed 9 bases from V and 0 bases from J; junction bases left unmatched: 6. This CDR3 region has 15 residues. Germline loops: CDR1 MNHEY, CDR2 SVGAGI. CDR3 sequence (DNA): TGTGCCAGTCGACAGGGGATCGCAACTAATGAAAAACTGTTTTTT. Residues: CASRQGIATNEKLFF.

V usage is TRBV9 and J usage is TRBJ2-3, with 9 positions matching TRBD2. Germline values: CDR1 SGDLS, CDR2 YYNGEE. The CDR3 consists of 14 residues. With 7 bases clipped from V and 4 bases from J, the junction kept 7 bases outside the gene matches. CDR3 region: CASSFSGSADTQYF. The CDR3 nucleotides are TGTGCCAGCTCCTTTAGCGGGAGTGCAGATACGCAGTATTTT.

This clone was detected a few times. The chain uses TRBV5-5 and TRBJ1-1; no clear D. V was shortened by 1 base and J by 2 bases, with 9 bases between the two germline ends. Germline values: CDR1 SGHKS, CDR2 YYEKEE (reference sequence). The CDR3 is made up of 14 amino acids. CDR3 sequence reads: CASSLLTHNTEAFF. The CDR3 bases are TGTGCCAGCAGCTTGTTGACACATAACACTGAAGCTTTCTTT.

This chain uses TRBV30 with TRBJ2-7, with a possible D match to TRBD2 (5 bases). Trimming stripped 4 bases from V and 6 bases from J, with 19 bases between. Per germline, CDR1 GTSNPN and CDR2 SVGIG (reference sequence). This CDR3 region has 14 residues. This CDR3 reads CAWTGWERRREQYF. Written as DNA, the CDR3 is TGTGCCTGGACTGGATGGGAGCGGAGGCGCGAGCAGTACTTC.

This chain connects TRBV5-5 to TRBJ1-5; 7 bases line up with TRBD1. The V segment lost 1 base and the J segment 3 bases; nucleotides outside the gene matches: 10. This CDR3 region has 17 residues. Per germline, CDR1 SGHKS and CDR2 YYEKEE (reference sequence). The CDR3 here is CASSLNQGVSYNQPQHF. CDR3 in DNA: TGTGCCAGCAGCTTGAATCAGGGGGTATCATACAATCAGCCCCAGCATTTT. The whole variable domain, filled in from reference TRBV5-5 and TRBJ1-5, reads DAGVTQSPTHLIKTRGQQVTLRCSPISGHKSVSWYQQVLGQGPQFIFQYYEKEERGRGNFPDRFSARQFPNYSSELNVNALLLGDSALYLCASSLNQGVSYNQPQHFGDGTRLSIL.

This chain joins TRBV19 and TRBJ2-1, with 13 bases lining up with TRBD2. Unmatched junction bases numbered 15, after V lost 3 bases and J lost 7 bases. This CDR3 region has 19 residues. Germline V lookup: CDR1 LNHDA, CDR2 SQIVND (reference sequence). CDR3 nucleotide sequence: TGTGCCAGTAGTATCCACACGACTGAGACTAGCGGGAGGAGGAATGAGCAGTTCTTC. It yields the protein CASSIHTTETSGRRNEQFF.

This clone appeared a single time. The genes are TRBV7-8 and TRBJ2-7; 7 bases are a match to TRBD2. The CDR3 is 15 amino acids. The ends lost 1 base at V and 4 bases at J; junction bases unmatched: 7. CDR1 and CDR2 (germline): SGHVS, FQNEAQ. CDR3 nucleotides: TGTGCCAGCAGCTTAGAGCCGACTAGCACGTACGAGCAGTACTTC. Translation gives CASSLEPTSTYEQYF. Supplemented by reference TRBV7-8 and TRBJ2-7, the full variable domain reads GAGVSQSPRYKVAKRGQDVALRCDPISGHVSLFWYQQALGQGPEFLTYFQNEAQLDKSGLPSDRFFAERPEGSVSTLKIQRTQQEDSAVYLCASSLEPTSTYEQYFGPGTRLTVT.

The chain links TRBV9 to TRBJ2-1, with D perhaps TRBD1 (6 bases). The CDR3 consists of 15 residues. CDR1 is SGDLS and CDR2 is YYNGEE in the germline V gene. Between the trimmed V and J ends, which lost 7 bases and 3 bases, there was a span of 17 bases. The CDR3 loop reads CASGDTGNYYNEQFF. DNA for the CDR3: TGTGCCAGCGGCGATACAGGGAACTACTACAATGAGCAGTTCTTC. Together with reference TRBV9 and TRBJ2-1, the CDR3 gives the full variable domain: DSGVTQTPKHLITATGQRVTLRCSPRSGDLSVYWYQQSLDQGLQFLIQYYNGEERAKGNILERFSAQQFPDLHSELNLSSLELGDSALYFCASGDTGNYYNEQFFGPGTRLTVL.